This passage covers 10 T cell receptor beta chains from one sample sequenced in a study of blood T cell repertoires in COVID-19. Sequenced by immunoSEQ multiplex PCR; TCRdb stores in-frame clones only, minus some. This table has some 240,000 clones, 80% to 85% appearing once. Sequenced sample: peripheral blood. The receptors originated from a woman in her 40s who had recovered from COVID-19.

The rearrangement links TRBV5-1 to TRBJ2-5; D is possibly TRBD2 (5 bases). V was pared by 4 bases and J by 9 bases, with 16 bases between. CDR1 SGHRS and CDR2 YFSETQ come from the germline V gene. CDR3 length equals 13 residues. The chain's CDR3 is CASSESGIQSQYF. DNA for the CDR3: TGCGCCAGCAGCGAATCGGGGATTCAGTCCCAGTACTTC.

This chain joins TRBV7-8 and TRBJ1-2; possibly TRBD1 for D (6 bases). The V gene lost 5 bases and the J gene lost 4 bases, with 23 bases spanning the gap. Germline CDR1 SGHVS, CDR2 FQNEAQ. The CDR3 length is 17 residues. In DNA, the CDR3 is TGTGCCAGCAGCAGAGGGGGATCAGGGCGCCAGGGCTATGGCTACACCTTC. It is translated as CASSRGGSGRQGYGYTF.

The genes are TRBV7-9 and TRBJ1-2, with 9 bases aligning to TRBD1. Trimming at V came to 1 base and at J to 10 bases, leaving 10 bases not matched to a gene. The CDR3 extends over 15 amino acids. Per germline, CDR1 SEHNR and CDR2 FQNEAQ (reference sequence). The CDR3 is CASSLGYRTGDPYTF. DNA of the CDR3: TGTGCCAGCAGCTTAGGTTATCGGACAGGGGACCCCTACACCTTC. Full variable domain (rest looked up from reference TRBV7-9 and TRBJ1-2): DTGVSQNPRHKITKRGQNVTFRCDPISEHNRLYWYRQTLGQGPEFLTYFQNEAQLEKSRLLSDRFSAERPKGSFSTLEIQRTEQGDSAMYLCASSLGYRTGDPYTFGSGTRLTVV.

The rearrangement uses TRBV5-4 and TRBJ2-7; 9 bases align to TRBD1. Germline-derived CDR1 and CDR2 are SGHNT and YYREEE (reference sequence). The CDR3 runs 13 residues. J was trimmed by 5 bases and V by 4 bases; bases with no gene match: 4. The DNA for the CDR3 is TGTGCCAGCAGCCGGACAGGGGTCGACGAGCAGTACTTC. This codes for CASSRTGVDEQYF.

The rearrangement joins TRBV3-1 (or the pseudogene TRBV3-2) to TRBJ2-3, with a tentative D call TRBD2 (6 bases). Germline lookup yields CDR1 LGHDT and CDR2 YNNKEL (reference sequence). Trimming left V 6 bases short and J 2 bases short, with 12 bases between. CDR3 length: 14 residues. The CDR3 region has the DNA TGTGCCAGCAGGATGTCGGGGGTCACAGATACGCAGTATTTT. Protein sequence: CASRMSGVTDTQYF.

CDR3: CASSALQGPRGETQYF. CDR3 DNA sequence: TGTGCCAGTAGCGCCCTCCAGGGGCCCAGGGGAGAGACCCAGTACTTC. This rearrangement joins TRBV19 to TRBJ2-5; D perhaps matches TRBD1 (6 bases). Trimming removed 6 bases from V and 4 bases from J, with 21 bases in between. The CDR3 sequence is 16 residues long. Germline-derived CDR1 and CDR2 are LNHDA and SQIVND (reference sequence).

This chain links TRBV7-7 with TRBJ2-7; a weak D match, TRBD2 (5 bases). The CDR3 is made up of 13 amino acids. The V gene lost 5 bases and the J gene lost 5 bases, with 13 bases spanning the gap. The V gene's germline CDR1 is SSHAT and CDR2 FNYEAQ (reference sequence). The CDR3 region has the DNA TGTGCCAGCAGCCCGCAGCCGGGAAACGAGCAGTACTTC. Its protein is CASSPQPGNEQYF.

This sequence joins TRBV14 and TRBJ1-1; D gene unclear. Germline V gene sequence: CDR1 SGHDN, CDR2 FVKESK. Trimming took off 8 bases at V and 3 bases at J, with 13 bases between the two ends. The CDR3 extends over 13 amino acids. Here the CDR3 reads CASPRKRDTEAFF. The DNA of the CDR3 is TGTGCCAGCCCCCGCAAACGGGACACTGAAGCTTTCTTT.

J is TRBJ2-3 and V is TRBV6-5; TRBD2 aligns across 8 bases. The CDR3 spans 13 residues. V was clipped by 10 bases and J by 0 bases; unmatched bases: 3. Germline CDR1 is MNHEY and CDR2 is SVGAGI. The CDR3 reads CATKRGSTDTQYF. The CDR3 nucleotides are TGTGCCACCAAGCGGGGGAGCACAGATACGCAGTATTTT.

The chain carries TRBV7-9 and TRBJ2-3; D is possibly TRBD1 (5 bases). Germline CDR1 is SEHNR and CDR2 is FQNEAQ (reference sequence). The CDR3 runs 14 residues. Between the trimmed V and J ends, which lost 3 bases and 5 bases, there was a span of 12 bases. CDR3 sequence: CASSFGQGIDTQYF. In nucleotides, the CDR3 is TGTGCCAGCAGCTTCGGGCAGGGAATAGATACGCAGTATTTT.